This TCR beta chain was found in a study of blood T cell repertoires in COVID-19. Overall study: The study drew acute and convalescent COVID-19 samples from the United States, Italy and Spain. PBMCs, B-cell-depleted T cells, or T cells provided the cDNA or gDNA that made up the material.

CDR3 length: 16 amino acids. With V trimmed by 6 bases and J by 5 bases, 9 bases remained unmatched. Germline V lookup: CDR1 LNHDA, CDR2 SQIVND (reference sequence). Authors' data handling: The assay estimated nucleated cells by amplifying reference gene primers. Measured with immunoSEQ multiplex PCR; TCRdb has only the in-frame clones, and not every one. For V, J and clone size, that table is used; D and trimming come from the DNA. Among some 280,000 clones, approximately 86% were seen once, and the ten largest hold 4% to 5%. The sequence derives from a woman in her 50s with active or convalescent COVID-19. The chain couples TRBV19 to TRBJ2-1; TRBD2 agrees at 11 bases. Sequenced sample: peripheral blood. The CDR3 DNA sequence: TGTGCCAGTAGCTTGTATACGGGACTAGCGGACAATGAGCAGTTCTTC. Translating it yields CASSLYTGLADNEQFF.